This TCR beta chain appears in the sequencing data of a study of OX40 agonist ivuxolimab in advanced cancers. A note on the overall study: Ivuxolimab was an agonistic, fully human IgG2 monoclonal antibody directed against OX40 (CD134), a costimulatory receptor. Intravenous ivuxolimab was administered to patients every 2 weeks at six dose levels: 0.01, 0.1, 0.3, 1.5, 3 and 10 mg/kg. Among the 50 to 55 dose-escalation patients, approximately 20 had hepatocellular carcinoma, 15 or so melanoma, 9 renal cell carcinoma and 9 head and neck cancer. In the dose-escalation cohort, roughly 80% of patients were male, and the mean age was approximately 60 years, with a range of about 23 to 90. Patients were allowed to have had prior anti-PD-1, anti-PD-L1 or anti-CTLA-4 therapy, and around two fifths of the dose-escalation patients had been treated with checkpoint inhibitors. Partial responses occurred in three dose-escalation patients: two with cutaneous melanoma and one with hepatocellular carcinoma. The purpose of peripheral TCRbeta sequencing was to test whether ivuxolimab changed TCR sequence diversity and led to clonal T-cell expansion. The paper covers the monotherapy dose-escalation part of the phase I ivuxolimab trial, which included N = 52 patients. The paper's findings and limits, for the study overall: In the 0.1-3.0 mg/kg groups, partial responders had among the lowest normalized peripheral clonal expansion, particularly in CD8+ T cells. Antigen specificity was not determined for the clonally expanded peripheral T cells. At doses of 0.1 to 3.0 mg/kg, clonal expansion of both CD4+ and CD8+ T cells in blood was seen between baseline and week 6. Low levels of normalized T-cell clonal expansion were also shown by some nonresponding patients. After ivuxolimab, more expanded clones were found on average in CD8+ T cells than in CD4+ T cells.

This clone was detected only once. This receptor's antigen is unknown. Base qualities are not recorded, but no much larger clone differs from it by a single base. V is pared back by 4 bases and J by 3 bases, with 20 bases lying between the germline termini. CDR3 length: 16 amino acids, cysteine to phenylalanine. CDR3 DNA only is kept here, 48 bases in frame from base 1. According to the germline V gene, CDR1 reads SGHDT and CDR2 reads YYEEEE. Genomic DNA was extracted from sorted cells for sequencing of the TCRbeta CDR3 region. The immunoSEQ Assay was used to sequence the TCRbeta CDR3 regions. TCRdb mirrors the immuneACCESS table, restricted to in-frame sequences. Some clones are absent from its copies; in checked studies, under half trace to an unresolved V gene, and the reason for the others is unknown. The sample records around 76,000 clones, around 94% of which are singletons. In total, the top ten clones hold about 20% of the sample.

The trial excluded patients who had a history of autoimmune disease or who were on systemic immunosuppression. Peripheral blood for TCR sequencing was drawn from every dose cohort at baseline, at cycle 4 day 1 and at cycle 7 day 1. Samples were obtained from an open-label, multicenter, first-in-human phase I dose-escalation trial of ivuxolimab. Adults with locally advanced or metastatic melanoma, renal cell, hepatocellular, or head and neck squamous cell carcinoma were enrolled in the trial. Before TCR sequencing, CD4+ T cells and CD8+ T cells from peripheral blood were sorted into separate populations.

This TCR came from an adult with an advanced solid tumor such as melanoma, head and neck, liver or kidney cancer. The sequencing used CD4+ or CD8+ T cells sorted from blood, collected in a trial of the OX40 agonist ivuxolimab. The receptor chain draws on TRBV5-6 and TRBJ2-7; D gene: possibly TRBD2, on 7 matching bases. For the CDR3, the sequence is CASSPQIGGGYYEQYF. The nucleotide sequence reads TGTGCCAGCAGCCCCCAGATTGGGGGGGGCTACTACGAGCAGTACTTC.